A selection of T cell receptor beta chains follows, all from one sample in a study of shared clonotypes between healthy human individuals. Using immunoSEQ multiplex PCR, the repertoire was profiled, and TCRdb retains in-frame clones only, with some absent. The sample has about 2.4 million clones, 85% to 95% seen once. The sequenced sample was naive CD4+ T cells sorted from blood. Receptor source: a man in his late teens or twenties in good health. The CDR3 runs from the conserved cysteine through the conserved F or W. Expanded clones get a size class; other rows say once, few or many, or leave the size out.

j_call clone_size v_call cdr3_aa
TRBJ1-6 . TRBV5-1 CASSLASGQGNSPLHF
TRBJ2-3 . TRBV18 CASSPARGTDTQYF
TRBJ2-2 . TRBV5-1 CASSLGLAGALSTGELFF
TRBJ1-2 . TRBV7-2 CASSTLRGGYTF
TRBJ1-2 . TRBV2 CASSSTGSIYGYTF
TRBJ2-7 . TRBV5-1 CASSLGTTYEQYF
TRBJ1-1 . TRBV6-5 CASSYSRLLNTEAFF
TRBJ2-7 . TRBV2 CASTPPGTGVGEQYF
TRBJ2-5 . TRBV6-5 CASSPLAAPQTQYF
TRBJ2-7 . TRBV28 CASSLPTPSAGSPKGVYEQYF
TRBJ2-5 . TRBV30 CAWSLSDRDQETQYF
TRBJ2-1 . TRBV5-1 CATPLGTEVFNEQFF
TRBJ2-7 . TRBV19 CASSIWREGAYEQYF
TRBJ2-7 . TRBV27 CASSADRVISSYEQYF
TRBJ2-7 . TRBV10-3 CAISSGTYEQYF
TRBJ2-7 . TRBV13 CASSLGGGAYEQYF
TRBJ1-6 once TRBV5-1 CASSLEGGDSNSPLHF
TRBJ2-7 . TRBV7-8 CASSLARASGDSYEQYF
TRBJ2-5 once TRBV19 CASSPGVQETQYF
TRBJ2-7 . TRBV6-5 CASSYKGSAYEQYF
TRBJ2-1 . TRBV6-4 CASSAGSSLNEQFF
TRBJ2-5 . TRBV7-2 CASSPSKQQETQYF
TRBJ2-2 . TRBV11-2 CASSLTGRTNTGELFF
TRBJ2-7 . TRBV5-1 CASSSTTGYEQYF
TRBJ2-1 few TRBV7-9 CASTISNEQFF
TRBJ2-2 . TRBV25-1 CASAGRWELFF
TRBJ1-3 once TRBV19 CASSRAGSGNTIYF
TRBJ2-7 . TRBV10-3 CAISIDRGEQYF